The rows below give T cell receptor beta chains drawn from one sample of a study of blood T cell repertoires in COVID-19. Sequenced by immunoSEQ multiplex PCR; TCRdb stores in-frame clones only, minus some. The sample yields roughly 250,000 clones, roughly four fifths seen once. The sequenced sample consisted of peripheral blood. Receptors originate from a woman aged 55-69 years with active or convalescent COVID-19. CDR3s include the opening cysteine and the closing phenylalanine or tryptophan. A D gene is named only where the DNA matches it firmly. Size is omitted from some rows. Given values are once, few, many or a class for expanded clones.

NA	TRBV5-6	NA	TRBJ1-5	CASSLGQGGQPQHF	TGTGCCAGCAGCTTGGGCCAGGGCGGTCAGCCCCAGCATTTT
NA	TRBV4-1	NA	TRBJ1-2	CASSQDGAGDYGYTF	TGCGCCAGCAGCCAAGATGGAGCGGGAGACTATGGCTACACCTTC
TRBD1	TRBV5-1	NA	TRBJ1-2	CASSLGTGGGGYTF	TGCGCCAGCAGCTTGGGGACAGGGGGCGGTGGCTACACCTTC
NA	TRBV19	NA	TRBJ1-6	CASSLSYGSYNSPLHF	TGTGCCAGTAGTCTCTCCTACGGCTCCTATAATTCACCCCTCCACTTT
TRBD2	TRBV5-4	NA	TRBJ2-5	CASSTGLEKETQYF	TGTGCCAGCAGCACTGGACTAGAAAAAGAGACCCAGTACTTC
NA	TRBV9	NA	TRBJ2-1	CASSVGETVYNEQFF	TGTGCCAGCAGCGTAGGTGAGACAGTCTACAATGAGCAGTTCTTC
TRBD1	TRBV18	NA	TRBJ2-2	CASSPRQGVYTGELFF	TGTGCCAGCTCACCGCGGCAGGGGGTATACACCGGGGAGCTGTTTTTT
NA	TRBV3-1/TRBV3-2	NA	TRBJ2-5	CASRGLETQYF	TGTGCCAGCAGGGGACTGGAGACCCAGTACTTC
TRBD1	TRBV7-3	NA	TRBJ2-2	CASSTGQGPGELFF	TGTGCCAGCAGCACCGGACAGGGGCCCGGGGAGCTGTTTTTT
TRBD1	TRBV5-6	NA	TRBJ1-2	CASRLWTGGGYTF	TGTGCCAGCAGACTGTGGACAGGGGGCGGCTACACCTTC
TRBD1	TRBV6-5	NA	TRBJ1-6	CASSFGTARYGSPLHF	TGTGCCAGCAGTTTTGGGACAGCGAGGTATGGTTCACCCCTCCACTTT
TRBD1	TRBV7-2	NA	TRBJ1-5	CASSPQGGSNQPQHF	TGTGCCAGCAGCCCACAGGGGGGGAGCAATCAGCCCCAGCATTTT
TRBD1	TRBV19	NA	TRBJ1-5	CASNRDRGLNQPQHF	TGTGCCAGTAACCGGGACAGGGGGCTGAATCAGCCCCAGCATTTT
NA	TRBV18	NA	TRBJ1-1	CASSPRESPTEAFF	TGTGCCAGCTCACCTCGGGAGTCTCCCACTGAAGCTTTCTTT
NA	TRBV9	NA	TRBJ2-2	CASSVGGRGTGELFF	TGTGCCAGCAGCGTAGGGGGGCGCGGCACCGGGGAGCTGTTTTTT
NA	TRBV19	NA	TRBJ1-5	CASSIGARPQHF	TGTGCCAGTAGTATAGGAGCTAGGCCCCAGCATTTT
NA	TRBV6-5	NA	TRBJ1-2	CASSPQGSTRGYTF	TGTGCCAGCAGCCCACAGGGATCTACACGAGGCTACACCTTC
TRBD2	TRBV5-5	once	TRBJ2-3	CASRTIAGPSTDTQYF	TGTGCCAGCAGGACCATAGCGGGACCAAGCACAGATACGCAGTATTTT
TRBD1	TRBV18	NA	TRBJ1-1	CASSEQGRHTEAFF	TGTGCCAGCTCAGAACAGGGGAGGCACACTGAAGCTTTCTTT
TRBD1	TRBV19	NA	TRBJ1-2	CASSISGQEIHGYTF	TGTGCCAGTAGTATATCGGGACAGGAAATCCACGGCTACACCTTC
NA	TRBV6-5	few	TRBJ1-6	CASSYRDDSPNSPLHF	TGTGCCAGCAGTTACCGCGACGATAGCCCTAATTCACCCCTCCACTTT
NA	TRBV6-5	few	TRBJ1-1	CASNGGGTEAFF	TGTGCCAGCAACGGGGGAGGGACTGAAGCTTTCTTT
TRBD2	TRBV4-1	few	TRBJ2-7	CASSQGMGTSGREQYF	TGCGCCAGCAGCCAAGGAATGGGGACTAGCGGGAGGGAGCAGTACTTC
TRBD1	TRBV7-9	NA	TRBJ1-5	CASSPPGQADCSNQPQHF	TGTGCCAGCAGCCCACCGGGACAGGCAGACTGTAGCAATCAGCCCCAGCATTTT
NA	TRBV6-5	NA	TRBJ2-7	CASRGLEGSYEQYF	TGTGCCAGCAGGGGGTTGGAGGGCTCCTACGAGCAGTACTTC
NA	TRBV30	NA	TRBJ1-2	CAWRRGYDGYTF	TGTGCCTGGAGGAGGGGGTACGATGGCTACACCTTC
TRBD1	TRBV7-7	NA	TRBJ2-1	CASSYQGASYNEQFF	TGTGCCAGCAGCTACCAGGGGGCGTCTTACAATGAGCAGTTCTTC
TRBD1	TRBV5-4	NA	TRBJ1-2	CASSSQGTGSGYTF	TGTGCCAGCAGCTCCCAAGGGACAGGGAGTGGCTACACCTTC
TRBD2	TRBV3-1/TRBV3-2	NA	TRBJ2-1	CASSRGGVDEQFF	TGTGCCAGCAGTCGCGGGGGGGTGGATGAGCAGTTCTTC
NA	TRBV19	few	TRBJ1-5	CASSSGVSNQPQHF	TGTGCCAGTAGTTCAGGGGTGAGCAATCAGCCCCAGCATTTT
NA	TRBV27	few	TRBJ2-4	CASSFGLKNIQYF	TGTGCCAGCAGTTTTGGCCTCAAAAACATTCAGTACTTC
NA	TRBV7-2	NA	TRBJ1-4	CASRTAATNEKLFF	TGTGCCAGCAGAACAGCTGCAACTAATGAAAAACTGTTTTTT
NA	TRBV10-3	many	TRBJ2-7	CAITKTATSSYEQYF	TGTGCCATCACCAAGACAGCTACCAGCTCCTACGAGCAGTACTTC
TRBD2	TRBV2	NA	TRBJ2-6	CASILGGAFGANVLTF	TGTGCCAGCATCCTCGGGGGGGCTTTTGGGGCCAACGTCCTGACTTTC
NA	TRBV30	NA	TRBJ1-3	CAWSVGGRGNTIYF	TGTGCCTGGAGTGTGGGGGGACGGGGAAACACCATATATTTT
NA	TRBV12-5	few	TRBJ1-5	CASGLVRYGGSDQPQHF	TGTGCTAGTGGTTTGGTACGGTACGGAGGTAGTGATCAGCCCCAGCATTTT
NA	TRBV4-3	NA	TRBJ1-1	CASSQDILNTEAFF	TGCGCCAGCAGCCAAGATATTCTGAACACTGAAGCTTTCTTT
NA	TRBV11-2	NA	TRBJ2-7	CASRSLRSYEQYF	TGTGCCAGCAGAAGCTTACGGAGCTACGAGCAGTACTTC
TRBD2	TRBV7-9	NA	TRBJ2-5	CAIRGLAGTDGTQYF	TGTGCCATAAGAGGACTAGCGGGGACAGACGGGACCCAGTACTTC
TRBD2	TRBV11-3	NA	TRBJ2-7	CASSLERGYEQYF	TGTGCCAGCAGCTTGGAGCGGGGCTACGAGCAGTACTTC
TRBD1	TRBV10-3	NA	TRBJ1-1	CAISEYGQGVLEAFF	TGTGCCATCAGTGAGTATGGACAGGGTGTTCTTGAAGCTTTCTTT
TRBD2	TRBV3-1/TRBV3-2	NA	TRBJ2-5	CASSQTLAGGRETQYF	TGTGCCAGCAGCCAAACTCTAGCGGGGGGGAGGGAGACCCAGTACTTC
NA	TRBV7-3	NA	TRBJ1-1	CASSPPGGANTEAFF	TGTGCCAGCAGCCCCCCTGGAGGAGCGAACACTGAAGCTTTCTTT
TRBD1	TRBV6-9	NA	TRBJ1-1	CASSYHRDRGNCTEAFF	TGTGCCAGCAGTTATCACCGGGACAGGGGTAATTGCACTGAAGCTTTCTTT
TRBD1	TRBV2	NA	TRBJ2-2	CARGTVTGELFF	TGTGCCAGGGGGACAGTCACCGGGGAGCTGTTTTTT
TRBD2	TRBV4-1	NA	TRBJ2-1	CASSQDLAGGRNEQFF	TGCGCCAGCAGCCAAGACCTAGCGGGGGGGCGAAATGAGCAGTTCTTC
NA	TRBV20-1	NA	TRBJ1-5	CSASQESGTTSNQPQHF	TGCAGTGCTAGTCAAGAGAGCGGGACAACAAGCAATCAGCCCCAGCATTTT
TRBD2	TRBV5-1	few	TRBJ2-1	CASRKGGELSNEQFF	TGCGCCAGCAGGAAGGGAGGGGAGTTGAGCAATGAGCAGTTCTTC
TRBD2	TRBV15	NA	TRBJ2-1	CATSRDFERGLYNEQFF	TGTGCCACCAGCAGAGATTTTGAGCGGGGATTGTACAATGAGCAGTTCTTC
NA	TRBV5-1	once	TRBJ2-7	CASALGPLEEQYF	TGCGCCAGCGCCCTGGGGCCCCTTGAAGAGCAGTACTTC
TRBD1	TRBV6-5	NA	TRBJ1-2	CASTTPTGSYGYTF	TGTGCCAGCACCACCCCGACAGGGAGCTATGGCTACACCTTC
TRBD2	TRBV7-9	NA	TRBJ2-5	CASSLPGLAGGRGETQYF	TGTGCCAGCAGCTTGCCGGGACTAGCGGGGGGGCGGGGAGAGACCCAGTACTTC
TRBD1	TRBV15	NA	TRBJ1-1	CATSEGTGLGNTEAFF	TGTGCCACCAGCGAAGGGACAGGGTTGGGGAACACTGAAGCTTTCTTT
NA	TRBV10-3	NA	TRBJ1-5	CAISEGGSNQPQHF	TGTGCCATCAGTGAGGGCGGGAGCAATCAGCCCCAGCATTTT
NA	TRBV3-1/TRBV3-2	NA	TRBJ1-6	CASRLDYNSPLHF	TGTGCCAGCAGACTTGATTATAATTCACCCCTCCACTTT
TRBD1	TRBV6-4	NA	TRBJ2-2	CASGSQGASTGELFF	TGTGCCAGCGGATCGCAGGGGGCAAGTACCGGGGAGCTGTTTTTT
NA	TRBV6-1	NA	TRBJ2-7	CASSAPQGRPSNEQYF	TGTGCCAGCAGTGCTCCCCAGGGTAGGCCGTCGAACGAGCAGTACTTC
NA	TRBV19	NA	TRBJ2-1	CASSIAGSAYNEQFF	TGTGCCAGTAGTATAGCGGGGTCCGCCTACAATGAGCAGTTCTTC